These 15 T cell receptor beta chains were all obtained from the same sample, sequenced in a study of metastatic and nonmetastatic thyroid tumors. All patients were untreated before thyroid surgery. TCRdb re-clonotyped the PCR reads through MiXCR. The sample holds around 19,000 clones; 24% are singletons and the top ten take roughly 6%. Sequencing was performed on tumor tissue. These receptors originate from a female donor with papillary thyroid cancer or a benign thyroid nodule (not recorded which). Some clones in this sample may be carry-over from other donors' samples.

By proportion, this clone is medium-sized. The V and J genes are TRBV7-8 and TRBJ2-1; D may be TRBD2 (5 bases). The CDR3 has 13 residues. Trimming removed 5 bases at V and 5 bases at J, with 10 bases between. Per the germline V gene, CDR1 is SGHVS and CDR2 is FQNEAQ. CDR3 in DNA: TGTGCCAGCAGCCTACTCGGGGACAATGAGCAGTTCTTC. This encodes CASSLLGDNEQFF.

The rearrangement joins TRBV20-1 to TRBJ2-2, with unresolved D. Germline V gives CDR1 DFQATT, CDR2 SNEGSKA (reference sequence). This CDR3 is 13 amino acids long. V gave up 8 bases and J gave up 5 bases, with 15 bases separating them. CDR3 loop: CSSPRLDTGELFF. CDR3 nucleotides: TGCAGTTCTCCCAGACTGGATACCGGGGAGCTGTTTTTT.

This clone was seen repeatedly, ten times or more. The rearrangement uses TRBV20-1 and TRBJ2-3; D not certain. The ends were cut back, 6 bases at V and 7 bases at J, with 11 bases in the middle. Germline-derived CDR1 and CDR2 are DFQATT and SNEGSKA (reference sequence). This CDR3 contains 11 residues. The CDR3 region is CSAGPRNTQYF. CDR3 in DNA: TGCAGTGCAGGCCCCCGAAATACGCAGTATTTT.

The gene calls are TRBV5-1 and TRBJ2-6; weak D call: TRBD2 (5 bases). The CDR3 length is 17 residues. Trimming took off 0 bases at V and 4 bases at J, with 14 bases between the two ends. CDR1 SGHRS and CDR2 YFSETQ come from the germline V gene. Here the CDR3 reads CASSLGGGSRGANVLTF. CDR3 nucleotides: TGCGCCAGCAGCTTGGGAGGAGGTTCAAGGGGGGCCAACGTCCTGACTTTC.

This clone was counted at least ten times. The chain links TRBV6-1 to TRBJ2-5; possibly TRBD1 or TRBD2 for D (5 bases each). Germline CDR1 is MNHNS and CDR2 is SASEGT. The CDR3 has 15 residues. Trimming stripped 6 bases from V and 5 bases from J, with 19 bases between. The CDR3 region is CASSLTGRPGETQYF. CDR3 coding DNA: TGTGCCAGCAGCTTAACGGGACGGCCTGGGGAGACCCAGTACTTC.

This clone was counted many times. This chain links TRBV6-2 or TRBV6-3 with TRBJ2-1; 10 bases fit TRBD2. The V gene end was trimmed by 6 bases and the J gene end by 3 bases; junction bases not matched to a gene: 8. Germline-derived CDR1 and CDR2 are MNHEY and SVGEGT. This CDR3 is 16 amino acids long. Here the CDR3 DNA reads TGTGCCAGCAGCGAGCTTCTAGCGGGAGACTACAATGAGCAGTTCTTC. It yields the protein CASSELLAGDYNEQFF.

This clone is classed as medium-sized. The chain joins TRBV15 to TRBJ1-5, with D tentatively TRBD1 (5 bases). The V end was cut by 3 bases, the J end by 4 bases, with 16 bases between. The CDR3 loop spans 16 amino acids. The V gene's germline CDR1 is LNHNV and CDR2 YYDKDF (reference sequence). CDR3 DNA: TGTGCCACCAGCAGGATGGGGGGACCAAAAAATCAGCCCCAGCATTTT. It encodes CATSRMGGPKNQPQHF.

Many counts were recorded for this clone. The chain employs TRBV27 and TRBJ2-2; weak D call: TRBD2 (6 bases). Germline loops: CDR1 MNHEY, CDR2 SMNVEV (reference sequence). V was shortened by 5 bases and J by 7 bases, with 11 bases between the two germline ends. This CDR3 spans 13 amino acids. DNA for the CDR3: TGTGCCAGCAGTCCCTTGACTAGCGGGGAGCTGTTTTTT. Protein sequence: CASSPLTSGELFF.

There are many counts of this clone. The chain is built from TRBV2 and TRBJ1-2; D is uncertain. This CDR3 comprises 15 residues. V was shortened by 3 bases and J by 4 bases, with 15 bases between the two germline ends. The germline CDR1 and CDR2 sequences are SNHLY and FYNNEI. The CDR3 is CASSELGSRTYGYTF. The CDR3 bases are TGTGCCAGCAGTGAGCTGGGTTCCAGAACCTATGGCTACACCTTC.

This clone was recorded at least ten times. This sequence joins TRBV14 and TRBJ2-5; no clear D gene. The length of the CDR3 is 15 residues. The germline gives CDR1 SGHDN, CDR2 FVKESK. Trimming removed 1 base at V and 2 bases at J, with 11 bases between. The chain's CDR3 is CASSQGYIFQETQYF. The DNA for the CDR3 is TGTGCCAGCAGCCAAGGTTACATCTTTCAAGAGACCCAGTACTTC.

The chain combines TRBV30 with TRBJ1-5; TRBD1 matches at 11 bases. CDR3 length: 14 amino acids. With 5 bases clipped from V and 5 bases from J, the junction kept 5 bases outside the gene matches. Germline V gives CDR1 GTSNPN, CDR2 SVGIG (reference sequence). Here the CDR3 reads CAWGTGGGDQPQHF. In DNA, the CDR3 is TGTGCCTGGGGGACAGGGGGTGGGGATCAGCCCCAGCATTTT.

The rearrangement joins TRBV6-4 to TRBJ2-2; 8 bases are shared with TRBD2. This CDR3 spans 15 amino acids. CDR1 is MRHNA and CDR2 is SNTAGT in the germline V gene. Trimming at V came to 3 bases and at J to 2 bases, leaving 2 bases not matched to a gene. In DNA, the CDR3 is TGTGCCAGCAGTGAGGTAGCGGGAAACACCGGGGAGCTGTTTTTT. Its protein is CASSEVAGNTGELFF.

Comment on this clone: One end of the junction varies from germline; a read error may be responsible. V and J are TRBV12-3 or TRBV12-4 and TRBJ2-3; D not resolved. CDR3 length equals 14 residues. The CDR3 DNA follows: TGTGCCAGCAGCCACATATTGTTCGAAGATACTCAGTATTTT. Its protein product is CASSHILFEDTQYF.

This clone is termed medium-sized (0.01 to 0.1%). The chain recombines TRBV28 with TRBJ1-5; D is perhaps TRBD1 (6 bases). This CDR3 region has 13 residues. Germline CDR1 is MDHEN and CDR2 is SYDVKM. The V end lost 6 bases, the J end lost 4 bases, and 10 bases lay between the germline ends. CDR3 DNA sequence: TGTGCCAGCAGGACAGGAAGTAATCAGCCCCAGCATTTT. This encodes CASRTGSNQPQHF. Variable domain in full (rest from reference TRBV28 and TRBJ1-5): DVKVTQSSRYLVKRTGEKVFLECVQDMDHENMFWYRQDPGLGLRLIYFSYDVKMKEKGDIPEGYSVSREKKERFSLILESASTNQTSMYLCASRTGSNQPQHFGDGTRLSIL.

This clone was counted many times. The V gene is TRBV11-2, the J gene TRBJ2-1, with TRBD1 as a possible D gene (5 bases). The CDR3 contains 16 residues. Germline assignment: CDR1 SGHAT and CDR2 FQNNGV. Trimming took off 4 bases at V and 6 bases at J, with 19 bases between the two ends. The CDR3 sequence: CASSSRQTYLGNEQFF. For the CDR3, the DNA is TGTGCCAGCAGCTCCCGACAGACCTACCTAGGCAATGAGCAGTTCTTC.